These 29 T cell receptor beta chains were sequenced from one sample in a study of a mutant IDH1 vaccine in newly diagnosed glioma. Some clones are missing from TCRdb's copy, which holds only in-frame ones; the method was immunoSEQ multiplex PCR. The sample includes approximately 36,000 clones, 80% to 95% of them seen just once. Time point meaning: baseline, week 1 (first vaccination visit). Specified treatment: pre-vaccination baseline after standard-of-care therapy. This sample comprised PBMCs, obtained from a glioma patient treated with radiotherapy, temozolomide or both. The receptors come from a man in his late teens or twenties with glioma.

The rearrangement links TRBV30 to TRBJ2-7, with TRBD1 as a possible D gene (6 bases). The V end lost 4 bases, the J end lost 3 bases, and 13 bases lay between the germline ends. Germline values: CDR1 GTSNPN, CDR2 SVGIG (reference sequence). This CDR3 is 13 amino acids long. As DNA, the CDR3 is TGTGCCTGGAAAGAGACGGACAGCTACGAGCAGTACTTC. It specifies CAWKETDSYEQYF.

The gene calls are TRBV27 and TRBJ1-2, with D possibly matching TRBD1 (5 bases). Germline assignment: CDR1 MNHEY and CDR2 SMNVEV (reference sequence). The length of the CDR3 is 15 residues. Trimming removed 4 bases from V and 4 bases from J, with 16 bases in between. Here the CDR3 reads CASSSRGMGSYGYTF. As DNA, the CDR3 is TGTGCCAGCAGTTCCCGGGGCATGGGGAGCTATGGCTACACCTTC.

The chain employs TRBV15 and TRBJ2-2; TRBD2 agrees at 8 bases. In germline, CDR1 is LNHNV, CDR2 YYDKDF (reference sequence). V was pared by 6 bases and J by 6 bases, with 9 bases of the junction left unmatched. The CDR3 totals 15 residues. CDR3 protein: CATSTGRDNSGELFF. Written as DNA, the CDR3 is TGTGCCACCAGTACCGGGAGGGATAATTCCGGGGAGCTGTTTTTT.

The V call is TRBV4-1, the J call TRBJ1-2; 7 bases align to TRBD1. The CDR3 has 13 amino acids. Per germline, CDR1 MGHRA and CDR2 YSYEKL. Unmatched junction bases numbered 7, after V lost 4 bases and J lost 8 bases. CDR3: CASSRAGTAGYTF. CDR3 bases: TGCGCCAGCAGCCGAGCCGGGACAGCCGGCTACACCTTC.

The V gene is TRBV10-3, the J gene TRBJ2-2; TRBD2 matches 7 bases. Trimming removed 2 bases from V and 3 bases from J; junction bases left unmatched: 3. Germline V gene data show CDR1 as ENHRY and CDR2 as SYGVKD. CDR3 length: 15 residues. This CDR3 reads CAISEGGVDTGELFF. CDR3 bases: TGTGCCATCAGTGAGGGGGGGGTTGACACCGGGGAGCTGTTTTTT.

This chain links TRBV30 with TRBJ1-4; a weak D match, TRBD1 (5 bases). The germline V gene has CDR1 GTSNPN and CDR2 SVGIG (reference sequence). Trimming took off 0 bases at V and 9 bases at J, with 8 bases between the two ends. The CDR3 consists of 12 residues. The CDR3 sequence is CAWSVGPQKLFF. The CDR3 nucleotides are TGTGCCTGGAGTGTGGGGCCCCAAAAACTGTTTTTT.

The chain joins TRBV6-5 to TRBJ2-7, with 10 nucleotides matching TRBD1. From germline, CDR1 is MNHEY and CDR2 SVGAGI. The CDR3 has 12 residues. V dropped 11 bases and J dropped 4; count of bases not matched to a gene: 5. CDR3 residues: CASSDRGYEQYF. CDR3 DNA: TGTGCCTCCTCGGACAGGGGGTACGAGCAGTACTTC.

V is TRBV4-2 and J is TRBJ2-7, with D perhaps being TRBD1 or TRBD2 (5 bases each). Germline CDR1 LGHNA, CDR2 YNFKEQ. V was clipped by 1 base and J by 3 bases, with 13 bases between them. This CDR3 region has 15 residues. CDR3 amino acids: CASSQAQGVGYEQYF. The CDR3 DNA sequence: TGTGCCAGCAGCCAAGCGCAGGGAGTGGGCTACGAGCAGTACTTC.

V gene TRBV4-3 combines with J gene TRBJ1-2; 9 bases match TRBD1. Losses at the gene ends were 0 bases for V and 2 bases for J; bases not matched to a gene: 7. This CDR3 is 17 amino acids long. Germline V gene sequence: CDR1 LGHNA, CDR2 YSLEER. The CDR3: CASSQDRADRGNYGYTF. The DNA of the CDR3 is TGCGCCAGCAGCCAAGATCGGGCAGACAGGGGGAACTATGGCTACACCTTC.

The chain recombines TRBV5-5 with TRBJ2-1; D is undetermined. Trimming removed 2 bases from V and 0 bases from J, with 12 bases in between. Germline V gene data show CDR1 as SGHKS and CDR2 as YYEKEE (reference sequence). This CDR3 has 16 residues. The CDR3 reads CASSFLPQSSYNEQFF. As DNA, the CDR3 is TGTGCCAGCAGCTTCCTCCCTCAGAGCTCCTACAATGAGCAGTTCTTC. Supplemented by reference TRBV5-5 and TRBJ2-1, the full variable domain reads DAGVTQSPTHLIKTRGQQVTLRCSPISGHKSVSWYQQVLGQGPQFIFQYYEKEERGRGNFPDRFSARQFPNYSSELNVNALLLGDSALYLCASSFLPQSSYNEQFFGPGTRLTVL.

This clone appeared a single time. The sample has other DNA sequences that encode this CDR3 too. J is TRBJ2-5 and V is TRBV7-2, with unresolved D. CDR1 is SGHTA and CDR2 is FQGNSA in the germline V gene. V lost 5 bases and J 0 bases, leaving 4 bases between the germline ends. The CDR3 has 12 residues. CDR3 coding DNA: TGTGCCAGCAGCCCTTACCAAGAGACCCAGTACTTC. Its translation: CASSPYQETQYF.

This clone was seen more than once but under ten times. The chain uses TRBV4-1 and TRBJ1-2; TRBD1 matches 7 bases. Losses at the gene ends were 5 bases for V and 1 base for J; bases not matched to a gene: 10. CDR1 and CDR2 from the germline V gene are MGHRA and YSYEKL. This CDR3 is 16 amino acids long. Here the CDR3 DNA reads TGCGCCAGCAGCGCCAGCCGACAGGGCCTTAACTATGGCTACACCTTC. Residues: CASSASRQGLNYGYTF.

V is TRBV18 and J is TRBJ1-4, with D unclear. V shed 6 bases and J shed 0 bases, with 5 bases lying between them. CDR1 is KGHSH, CDR2 LQKENI, per germline. The CDR3 is 13 amino acids. The CDR3 loop reads CASSGATNEKLFF. CDR3 DNA sequence: TGTGCCAGCTCGGGAGCAACTAATGAAAAACTGTTTTTT.

The J gene is TRBJ2-5, the V gene TRBV19, with TRBD2 matching over 10 bases. The germline gives CDR1 LNHDA, CDR2 SQIVND (reference sequence). Trimming at V came to 4 bases and at J to 5 bases, leaving 7 bases not matched to a gene. CDR3 size: 15 residues. The CDR3 DNA reads as TGTGCCAGTAGTAGCCTAGCGGGAGTAGGGGAGACCCAGTACTTC. Its translation: CASSSLAGVGETQYF.

The V gene is TRBV6-4, the J gene TRBJ2-2; 11 bases are shared with TRBD2. Per germline, CDR1 MRHNA and CDR2 SNTAGT. The CDR3 has 17 residues. V was clipped by 0 bases and J by 6 bases; unmatched bases: 6. CDR3 sequence (DNA): TGTGCCAGCAGTGACTCGGCTAGCGGGAGGAATGCCGGGGAGCTGTTTTTT. Translating it yields CASSDSASGRNAGELFF.

The genes are TRBV5-4 and TRBJ2-2, with D perhaps TRBD1 (6 bases). Trimming stripped 4 bases from V and 3 bases from J, with 16 bases between. Per germline, CDR1 SGHNT and CDR2 YYREEE (reference sequence). The CDR3 consists of 16 residues. The CDR3 here is CASSQGNVGYTGELFF. CDR3 in DNA: TGTGCCAGCAGCCAGGGGAACGTGGGGTACACCGGGGAGCTGTTTTTT.

This rearrangement joins TRBV19 to TRBJ2-3; 13 positions match TRBD2. The CDR3 extends over 14 amino acids. Germline-derived CDR1 and CDR2 are LNHDA and SQIVND (reference sequence). V lost 6 bases and J lost 6; bases outside the gene matches: 3. CDR3 residues: CASSGLAGADTQYF. The CDR3 nucleotides are TGTGCCAGTAGCGGACTAGCGGGAGCCGATACGCAGTATTTT.

This clone was counted a few times. The chain couples TRBV10-3 to TRBJ1-4; D possibly corresponds to TRBD1 (6 bases). Trimming removed 6 bases at V and 2 bases at J, with 13 bases between. This CDR3 spans 15 amino acids. Germline assignment: CDR1 ENHRY and CDR2 SYGVKD. Written as DNA, the CDR3 is TGTGCCATCAGAGCCTCGGGGGCTACTAATGAAAAACTGTTTTTT. It yields the protein CAIRASGATNEKLFF.

The gene calls are TRBV6-1 and TRBJ2-3; 7 nucleotides match TRBD2. Germline V gene sequence: CDR1 MNHNS, CDR2 SASEGT. CDR3 size: 15 residues. Losses at the gene ends were 8 bases for V and 2 bases for J; bases not matched to a gene: 10. The CDR3 here is CASFHGGLVTDTQYF. For the CDR3, the DNA is TGTGCCAGCTTCCACGGAGGACTAGTCACAGATACGCAGTATTTT.

V and J are TRBV5-4 and TRBJ2-3; D perhaps matches TRBD2 (5 bases). V lost 5 bases and J lost 3, with 13 bases in between. The CDR3 consists of 14 residues. The germline gives CDR1 SGHNT, CDR2 YYREEE (reference sequence). The CDR3 DNA reads TGTGCCAGCAGACCTGGGAGTCGGACAGATACGCAGTATTTT. This encodes CASRPGSRTDTQYF.

The V call is TRBV6-1, the J call TRBJ1-3; no firm D call. Per the germline V gene, CDR1 is MNHNS and CDR2 is SASEGT. V lost 4 bases and J lost 0, with 4 bases in between. CDR3 length: 13 amino acids. The chain's CDR3 is CASSVNSGNTIYF. CDR3 DNA: TGTGCCAGCAGTGTCAACTCTGGAAACACCATATATTTT.

The rearrangement links TRBV7-6 to TRBJ2-7; D is unresolved. Between the trimmed V and J ends, which lost 4 bases and 3 bases, there was a span of 7 bases. CDR1 is SGHVS, CDR2 FNYEAQ, per germline. The CDR3 consists of 12 residues. CDR3 in DNA: TGTGCCAGCAGCTCGAGCATCTACGAGCAGTACTTC. Amino acid sequence: CASSSSIYEQYF.

CDR3 amino acids: CSVSPDRGSMHEQFF. For the CDR3, the DNA is TGCAGCGTTAGCCCGGACAGGGGCTCTATGCATGAGCAGTTCTTC. V is TRBV29-1 and J is TRBJ2-1, with TRBD1 matching over 9 bases. Germline values: CDR1 SQVTM, CDR2 ANQGSEA. The CDR3 sequence is 15 residues long. The V gene end was trimmed by 5 bases and the J gene end by 8 bases; junction bases not matched to a gene: 13.

This sequence joins TRBV11-2 and TRBJ2-5; TRBD2 aligns across 8 bases. V lost 5 bases, J lost 2 bases, and 7 bases stayed unmatched. CDR1 is SGHAT and CDR2 is FQNNGV in the germline V gene. The CDR3 totals 15 residues. The CDR3 nucleotides read TGTGCCAGCAGCCAGGGACTAGGTCAACAAGAGACCCAGTACTTC. Translation: CASSQGLGQQETQYF.

The chain is built from TRBV7-8 and TRBJ1-1, with D possibly TRBD1 on 6 matching bases. Germline V CDR1 and CDR2: SGHVS, FQNEAQ. The V end was cut by 1 base, the J end by 4 bases, with 16 bases between. The CDR3 contains 16 residues. In nucleotides, the CDR3 is TGTGCCAGCAGCTTAGGGCCAGCAAGGGGGGGCACTGAAGCTTTCTTT. Protein sequence: CASSLGPARGGTEAFF.

This chain joins TRBV27 and TRBJ1-6; a possible D gene is TRBD1 (5 bases). Germline V gene lookup returns CDR1 MNHEY and CDR2 SMNVEV (reference sequence). CDR3 length equals 14 residues. V was clipped by 5 bases and J by 10 bases, with 15 bases between them. The CDR3 DNA reads as TGTGCCAGCAGTCCTACAGGTCTACACTCACCCCTCCACTTT. This translates into CASSPTGLHSPLHF.

The chain links TRBV10-1 to TRBJ2-7; possibly TRBD1 for D (6 bases). Germline V gene lookup returns CDR1 WNHNN and CDR2 SYGVQD (reference sequence). This CDR3 is built from 14 residues. Trimming pared 6 bases from V and 3 bases from J, leaving 15 bases between. CDR3 coding DNA: TGCGCCAGCAGCAAACGAGGCAGGGGCTACGAGCAGTACTTC. Protein: CASSKRGRGYEQYF.

This chain connects TRBV2 to TRBJ2-1, with unresolved D. The CDR3 loop spans 10 amino acids. Germline values: CDR1 SNHLY, CDR2 FYNNEI. Trimming left V 7 bases short and J 13 bases short, with 11 bases between. The CDR3 DNA is TGTGCCAGCATGACCAGTCTTCAGTTCTTC. It encodes CASMTSLQFF.

This chain joins TRBV2 and TRBJ1-1; no firm D call. The germline V gene has CDR1 SNHLY and CDR2 FYNNEI. The CDR3 has 15 amino acids. The V and J ends lost 4 bases and 1 base respectively, with 13 bases between them. The CDR3 region is CASSVTRKGNTEAFF. DNA of the CDR3: TGTGCCAGCAGTGTGACTCGGAAGGGGAACACTGAAGCTTTCTTT.